The 10 T cell receptor beta chains below all came from one sample that was sequenced in a study of cytomegalovirus exposure and HLA in healthy donors. PCR used 60 Vbeta primers and 13 Jbeta primers. Sequencing used immunoSEQ multiplex PCR; TCRdb keeps in-frame clones, though not all of them. The repertoire has approximately 76,000 clones, 65% to 75% of them found once; the top ten carry 15% to 20%. The sample was PBMCs. Receptors were obtained from a woman aged 40-49 years in good health and CMV-seropositive.

The V gene is TRBV14, the J gene TRBJ1-1; D perhaps matches TRBD1 (6 bases). From germline, CDR1 is SGHDN and CDR2 FVKESK. The CDR3 has 14 residues. Trimming pared 2 bases from V and 6 bases from J, leaving 13 bases between. The CDR3 loop reads CASSQSVGAAEAFF. The CDR3 DNA sequence: TGTGCCAGCAGCCAATCCGTGGGGGCGGCTGAAGCTTTCTTT.

The chain is built from TRBV30 and TRBJ2-1; 8 nucleotides align to TRBD1. Per germline, CDR1 GTSNPN and CDR2 SVGIG (reference sequence). V dropped 2 bases and J dropped 6; count of bases not matched to a gene: 6. The CDR3 is 14 residues long. CDR3 amino acids: CAWSTGQAFNEQFF. CDR3 in DNA: TGTGCCTGGAGTACGGGACAGGCGTTCAATGAGCAGTTCTTC.

This chain connects TRBV28 to TRBJ2-2; D gene unclear. The CDR3 is 11 amino acids. The germline V and J ends were trimmed by 6 bases and 7 bases, with 6 bases remaining between them. Germline V gives CDR1 MDHEN, CDR2 SYDVKM. The DNA for the CDR3 is TGTGCCAGCAGCTCCCTCGGGGAGCTGTTTTTT. Translation gives CASSSLGELFF.

In regard to this clone: A single base separates this from a much larger clone, so it may be a read error. This CDR3 is also generated by other DNA sequences in the sample. V is TRBV10-2 and J is TRBJ1-1; TRBD1 might be the D (5 bases). This CDR3 has 16 residues. The germline V gene encodes CDR1 WSHSY and CDR2 SAAADI. DNA for the CDR3: TGTGCCAGCAGTGCAGGGTCCGCCCAGGGTTTGACTGAAGCTTTCTTT. Protein product: CASSAGSAQGLTEAFF.

The chain recombines TRBV5-6 with TRBJ2-1; 8 nucleotides line up with TRBD2. The CDR3 loop spans 18 amino acids. Germline values: CDR1 SGHDT, CDR2 YYEEEE. V lost 1 base to trimming and J lost 2 bases; unmatched junction nucleotides: 11. This chain's CDR3 is CASSLYSLAGTAYNEQFF. In DNA, the CDR3 is TGTGCCAGCAGCTTGTATTCGTTAGCGGGGACTGCCTACAATGAGCAGTTCTTC.

This clone has a handful of counts. This rearrangement joins TRBV6-5 to TRBJ1-6, with a tentative D call TRBD1 (5 bases). Per germline, CDR1 MNHEY and CDR2 SVGAGI. V was shortened by 5 bases and J by 7 bases, with 15 bases between the two germline ends. This CDR3 has 15 residues. The CDR3 region has the DNA TGTGCCAGCAGTCTGAAACGTAGGGGAAATTCACCCCTCCACTTT. This codes for CASSLKRRGNSPLHF.

The chain links TRBV6-5 to TRBJ1-3; no firm D call. Trimming removed 6 bases from V and 3 bases from J, with 12 bases in between. The CDR3 is made up of 14 amino acids. In germline, CDR1 is MNHEY, CDR2 SVGAGI. The CDR3 spells CASSPRVIGNTIYF. CDR3 sequence (DNA): TGTGCCAGCAGCCCCCGAGTTATTGGAAACACCATATATTTT.

This clone came up once. CDR3 protein: CASSLNPSGIHGTGELFF. Here the CDR3 DNA reads TGTGCCAGCAGCTTGAATCCTAGCGGGATTCATGGCACCGGGGAGCTGTTTTTT. This rearrangement joins TRBV5-5 to TRBJ2-2, with TRBD2 matching over 9 bases. Trimming cost V 1 base and J 4 bases; bases outside gene matches: 11. Germline lookup yields CDR1 SGHKS and CDR2 YYEKEE (reference sequence). This CDR3 is 18 amino acids long.

This clone came up a few times. The chain has TRBV4-3 and TRBJ2-6; TRBD1 agrees at 9 bases. The CDR3 is 17 amino acids. The trim removed 7 bases at V and 0 bases at J, leaving 7 bases unmatched. CDR1 and CDR2 (germline): LGHNA, YSLEER. This chain's CDR3 is CASTTTGGASGANVLTF. The CDR3 DNA follows: TGCGCCAGCACTACGACAGGGGGTGCCTCTGGGGCCAACGTCCTGACTTTC.

The chain couples TRBV2 to TRBJ2-3; 8 bases map to TRBD1. The ends lost 10 bases at V and 4 bases at J; junction bases unmatched: 10. This CDR3 contains 14 residues. Germline V gene sequence: CDR1 SNHLY, CDR2 FYNNEI. This CDR3 is CATQGQGRADTQYF. CDR3 sequence (DNA): TGTGCCACGCAAGGACAGGGTCGGGCAGATACGCAGTATTTT.